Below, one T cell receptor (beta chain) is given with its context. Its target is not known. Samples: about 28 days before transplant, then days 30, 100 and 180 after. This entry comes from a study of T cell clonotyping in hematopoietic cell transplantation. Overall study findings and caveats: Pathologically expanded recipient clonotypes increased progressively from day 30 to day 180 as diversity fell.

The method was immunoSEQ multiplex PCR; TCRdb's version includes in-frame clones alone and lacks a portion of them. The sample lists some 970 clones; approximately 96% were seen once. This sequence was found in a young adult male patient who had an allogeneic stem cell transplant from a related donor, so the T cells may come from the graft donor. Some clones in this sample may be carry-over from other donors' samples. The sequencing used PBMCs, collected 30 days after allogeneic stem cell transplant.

CDR3 amino acids: CASGLALRQGNNGYTF. The CDR3 bases are TGTGCTAGTGGTTTGGCACTACGACAGGGGAACAATGGCTACACCTTC. The V call is TRBV12-5, the J call TRBJ1-2; 8 nucleotides agree with TRBD1. CDR3 length equals 16 residues. Germline loops: CDR1 LGHNT, CDR2 FRNRAP. J lost 6 bases, V lost 1 base, and 10 bases had no gene match.